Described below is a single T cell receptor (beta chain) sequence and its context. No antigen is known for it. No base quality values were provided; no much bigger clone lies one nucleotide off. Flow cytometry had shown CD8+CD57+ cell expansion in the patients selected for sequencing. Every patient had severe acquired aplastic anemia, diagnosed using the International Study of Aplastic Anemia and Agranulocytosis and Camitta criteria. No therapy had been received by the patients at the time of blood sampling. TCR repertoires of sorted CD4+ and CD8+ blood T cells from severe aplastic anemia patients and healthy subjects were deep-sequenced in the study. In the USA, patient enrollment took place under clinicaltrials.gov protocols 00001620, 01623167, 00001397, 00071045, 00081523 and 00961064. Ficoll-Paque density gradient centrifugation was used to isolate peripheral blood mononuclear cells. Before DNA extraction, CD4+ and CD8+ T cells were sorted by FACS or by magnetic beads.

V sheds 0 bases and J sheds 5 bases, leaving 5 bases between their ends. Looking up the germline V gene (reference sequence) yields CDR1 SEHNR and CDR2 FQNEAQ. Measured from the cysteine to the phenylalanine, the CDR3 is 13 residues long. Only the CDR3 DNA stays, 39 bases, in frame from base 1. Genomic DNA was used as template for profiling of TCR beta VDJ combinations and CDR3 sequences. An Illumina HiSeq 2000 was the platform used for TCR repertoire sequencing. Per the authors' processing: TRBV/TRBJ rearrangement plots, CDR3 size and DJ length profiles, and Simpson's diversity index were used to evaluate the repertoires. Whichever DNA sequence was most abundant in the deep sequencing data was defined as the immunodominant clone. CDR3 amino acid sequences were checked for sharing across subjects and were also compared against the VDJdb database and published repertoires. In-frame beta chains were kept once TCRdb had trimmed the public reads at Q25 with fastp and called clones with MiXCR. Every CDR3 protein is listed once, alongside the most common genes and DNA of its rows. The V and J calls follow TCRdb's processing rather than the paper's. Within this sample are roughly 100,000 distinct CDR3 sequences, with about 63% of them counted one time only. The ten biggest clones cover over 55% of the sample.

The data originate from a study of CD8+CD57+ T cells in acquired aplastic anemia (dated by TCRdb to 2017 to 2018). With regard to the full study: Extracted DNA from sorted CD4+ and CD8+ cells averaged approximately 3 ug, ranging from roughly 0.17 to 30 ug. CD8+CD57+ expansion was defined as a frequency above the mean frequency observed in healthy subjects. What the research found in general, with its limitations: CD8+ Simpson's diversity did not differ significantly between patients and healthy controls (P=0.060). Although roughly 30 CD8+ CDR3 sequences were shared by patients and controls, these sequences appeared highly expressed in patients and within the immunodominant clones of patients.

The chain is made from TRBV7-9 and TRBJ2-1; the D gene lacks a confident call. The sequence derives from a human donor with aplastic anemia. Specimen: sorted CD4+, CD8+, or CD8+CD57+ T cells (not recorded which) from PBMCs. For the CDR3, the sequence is CASSLAVHNEQFF. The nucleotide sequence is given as TGTGCCAGCAGCTTAGCGGTCCACAATGAGCAGTTCTTC.